This T cell receptor (beta chain) came from a study of T cell repertoires in cytomegalovirus infection. Study-level findings and limits: HLA-C-restricted CMV clonotypes gave the most frequent clonotype in two of eight donors.

After removal of 6 bases from V and 0 bases from J, the junction contained 6 bases not matched to a gene. Germline V gene sequence: CDR1 DFQATT, CDR2 SNEGSKA (reference sequence). The CDR3 covers 14 residues. To note about this clonotype: Its cognate antigen is unknown.

TCRdb reprocessed the reads with MiXCR, giving one entry per CDR3 protein. The data hold about 160,000 distinct CDR3 sequences, with 17% observed a single time. The TCR comes from a human donor in good health (CMV status not recorded). Some clones in this sample may be carry-over from other donors' samples. The V and J genes are TRBV20-1 and TRBJ2-3; 7 positions agree with TRBD2. Input material: CD8+ T cells from PBMCs. The CDR3 spells CSAKAGLSTDTQYF. CDR3 DNA sequence: TGCAGTGCAAAAGCGGGGCTTAGCACAGATACGCAGTATTTT.